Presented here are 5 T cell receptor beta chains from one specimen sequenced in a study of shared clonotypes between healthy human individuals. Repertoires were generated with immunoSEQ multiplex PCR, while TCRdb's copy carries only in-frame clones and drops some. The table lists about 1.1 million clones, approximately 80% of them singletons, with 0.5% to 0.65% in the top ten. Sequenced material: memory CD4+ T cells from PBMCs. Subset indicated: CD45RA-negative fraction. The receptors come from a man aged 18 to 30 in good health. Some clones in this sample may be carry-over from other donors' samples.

This chain's CDR3 is CASSLKSSNTEAFF. CDR3 nucleotides: TGTGCCAGCAGCCTAAAGTCTTCGAACACTGAAGCTTTCTTT. The chain combines TRBV11-2 with TRBJ1-1, with D hard to call. The CDR3 has 14 amino acids. Trimming cost V 5 bases and J 1 base, with 11 bases left between them. The germline V gene encodes CDR1 SGHAT and CDR2 FQNNGV.

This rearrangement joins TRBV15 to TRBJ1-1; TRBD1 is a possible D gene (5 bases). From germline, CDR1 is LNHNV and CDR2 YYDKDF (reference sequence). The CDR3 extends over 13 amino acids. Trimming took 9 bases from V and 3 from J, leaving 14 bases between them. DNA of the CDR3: TGTGCCACGCGGTGGGGGGTATACACTGAAGCTTTCTTT. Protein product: CATRWGVYTEAFF.

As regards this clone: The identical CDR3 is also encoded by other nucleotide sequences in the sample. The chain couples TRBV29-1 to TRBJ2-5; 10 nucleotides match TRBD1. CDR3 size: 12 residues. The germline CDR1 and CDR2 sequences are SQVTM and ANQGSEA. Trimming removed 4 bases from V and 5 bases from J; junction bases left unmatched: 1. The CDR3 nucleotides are TGCAGCGTTGGGACAGGGGGTGAGACCCAGTACTTC. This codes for CSVGTGGETQYF.

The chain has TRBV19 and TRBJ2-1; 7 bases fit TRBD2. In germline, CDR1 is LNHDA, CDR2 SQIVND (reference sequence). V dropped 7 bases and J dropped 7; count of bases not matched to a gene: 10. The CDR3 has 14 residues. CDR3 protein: CASTHGGSRNEQFF. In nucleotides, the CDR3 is TGTGCCAGTACTCATGGCGGGAGTCGGAATGAGCAGTTCTTC.

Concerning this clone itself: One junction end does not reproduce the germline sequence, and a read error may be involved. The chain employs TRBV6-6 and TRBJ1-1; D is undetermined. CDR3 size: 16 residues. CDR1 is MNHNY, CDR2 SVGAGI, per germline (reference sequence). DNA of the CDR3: TGTGCCAGCAGTTCACGACAATCGGGGAGGAACGCTGAAGCTTTCTTT. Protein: CASSSRQSGRNAEAFF.